What follows describes a single T cell receptor (beta chain). Its antigen is not known. These data come from a study of blood T cells in healthy people across ages. Study-wide background: Per every two T cells, about one barcoded beta molecule was captured by template switching.

Primed by a sample-barcoded 5' primer and a J-beta primer mix, a second PCR proceeded for 7 to 11 cycles. TCRdb redid the calling of the 5' RACE reads with MiXCR, one entry per CDR3 protein. Here the sample spans 630,000 or so distinct CDR3 sequences, about 30% being singletons. Germline V gene data show CDR1 as LGHNA and CDR2 as YSLEER. The CDR3 spans 17 residues. Trimming at V came to 0 bases and at J to 6 bases, leaving 10 bases not matched to a gene. Findings of the study overall: Strong correlation existed between TCR beta diversity and naive T cell percentage.

Total RNA, at least 6 micrograms per sample, was extracted from PBMCs. The clonotype originates from a woman at least 80 years old in good health. Material: blood. The rearrangement joins TRBV4-3 to TRBJ2-2; 7 bases map to TRBD1. The CDR3 loop is CASSQDRRPGGAGELFF. Written as DNA, the CDR3 is TGCGCCAGCAGCCAAGATAGGCGGCCAGGGGGTGCCGGGGAGCTGTTTTTT.